The 23 T cell receptor beta chains listed next were all sequenced from one sample in a study of shared clonotypes between healthy human individuals. Here immunoSEQ multiplex PCR was the method, and the copy in TCRdb shows in-frame clones only, minus some. The data contain just over 2,000,000 clones, 85% to 95% of them singletons. The sequenced sample was naive CD4+ T cells sorted from blood. The subset denotes: CD45RA+ positively selected. The receptors were sampled from a man aged 18-30 years in good health.

The chain uses TRBV5-1 and TRBJ2-2; no definite D call. The CDR3 spans 16 residues. CDR1 is SGHRS, CDR2 YFSETQ, per germline. V was cut by 0 bases and J by 7 bases, with 16 bases left in between. The CDR3 region is CASSLVGRLEIGELFF. As DNA, the CDR3 is TGCGCCAGCAGCTTGGTGGGTCGGCTAGAGATCGGGGAGCTGTTTTTT.

J is TRBJ2-7 and V is TRBV5-4; D is unclear. The germline V gene encodes CDR1 SGHNT and CDR2 YYREEE (reference sequence). CDR3 size: 13 residues. The V end lost 3 bases, the J end lost 0 bases, and 7 bases lay between the germline ends. CDR3 protein: CASSSMDSYEQYF. In DNA form, the CDR3 reads TGTGCCAGCAGCTCCATGGACTCCTACGAGCAGTACTTC.

This clone was found once. CDR3 in amino acids: CASSVGPPVFDEQYF. CDR3 nucleotides: TGTGCCAGCAGCGTAGGTCCCCCGGTATTCGACGAGCAGTACTTC. The chain links TRBV9 to TRBJ2-7, with D unresolved. Germline assignment: CDR1 SGDLS and CDR2 YYNGEE. V was clipped by 0 bases and J by 5 bases, with 15 bases between them. CDR3 length equals 15 residues. Full variable domain (missing parts from reference TRBV9 and TRBJ2-7): DSGVTQTPKHLITATGQRVTLRCSPRSGDLSVYWYQQSLDQGLQFLIQYYNGEERAKGNILERFSAQQFPDLHSELNLSSLELGDSALYFCASSVGPPVFDEQYFGPGTRLTVT.

This chain uses TRBV30 with TRBJ2-2; 7 bases match TRBD1. The ends lost 4 bases at V and 5 bases at J; junction bases unmatched: 13. Germline CDR1 is GTSNPN and CDR2 is SVGIG (reference sequence). CDR3 length: 16 residues. The DNA for the CDR3 is TGTGCCTGGATCAGGGTGTCAGGGGGAGTAACCGGGGAGCTGTTTTTT. Residues: CAWIRVSGGVTGELFF.

V is TRBV7-2 and J is TRBJ2-3, with D uncertain. This CDR3 contains 15 residues. Trimming removed 5 bases from V and 2 bases from J, with 14 bases in between. Germline CDR1 and CDR2: SGHTA and FQGNSA. CDR3 sequence (DNA): TGTGCCAGCAGCCCACCGTTCCCTTACACAGATACGCAGTATTTT. It codes for CASSPPFPYTDTQYF.

The J gene is TRBJ1-2, the V gene TRBV6-8; weak D call: TRBD1 (5 bases). Trimming removed 6 bases at V and 0 bases at J, with 14 bases between. Germline V gene data show CDR1 as MNHGY and CDR2 as SAAAGT. This CDR3 spans 15 amino acids. Here the CDR3 DNA reads TGTGCCAGCAGAACGGGGCAGAATTCTAACTATGGCTACACCTTC. It codes for CASRTGQNSNYGYTF.

V gene TRBV28 combines with J gene TRBJ1-6, with D possibly being TRBD1 (5 bases). Germline V gene sequence: CDR1 MDHEN, CDR2 SYDVKM. The V and J ends lost 3 bases and 9 bases respectively, with 21 bases between them. The CDR3 sequence is 17 residues long. The CDR3 loop is CASSLGSWGQEGSPLHF. The CDR3 DNA follows: TGTGCCAGCAGTTTGGGTTCTTGGGGCCAAGAGGGTTCACCCCTCCACTTT.

This clone was found many times. The identical CDR3 is also encoded by other nucleotide sequences in the sample. The chain uses TRBV4-2 and TRBJ1-6; D call uncertain. The CDR3 consists of 13 residues. Deletions cut 0 bases from V and 10 bases from J, with 7 bases between. Germline assignment: CDR1 LGHNA and CDR2 YNFKEQ. In DNA, the CDR3 is TGTGCCAGCAGCCAAGATCTTGGGTCACCCCTCCACTTT. Amino acid sequence: CASSQDLGSPLHF.

The rearrangement uses TRBV7-2 and TRBJ1-6, with a tentative D call TRBD1 (5 bases). Trimming took 4 bases from V and 4 from J, leaving 8 bases between them. Germline CDR1 is SGHTA and CDR2 is FQGNSA. This CDR3 region has 14 residues. CDR3 residues: CASSSPGYNSPLHF. CDR3 sequence (DNA): TGTGCCAGCAGCTCGCCAGGGTATAATTCACCCCTCCACTTT.

The chain has TRBV11-2 and TRBJ1-6; 8 nucleotides agree with TRBD1. The germline gives CDR1 SGHAT, CDR2 FQNNGV. The J segment lost 7 bases and the V segment lost 5 bases, leaving 4 bases of the junction unmatched. This CDR3 has 14 residues. CDR3 coding DNA: TGTGCCAGCAGCGCACGGACAGGGAATTCACCCCTCCACTTT. Protein product: CASSARTGNSPLHF.

In its sample, this clone was seen a few times. The chain combines TRBV19 with TRBJ1-2; 8 positions agree with TRBD1. Unmatched junction bases numbered 7, after V lost 9 bases and J lost 7 bases. The germline gives CDR1 LNHDA, CDR2 SQIVND (reference sequence). The CDR3 consists of 12 residues. DNA of the CDR3: TGTGCCAGGGGACAGGAGCCTCTTGGCTACACCTTC. It specifies CARGQEPLGYTF.

The V gene is TRBV5-1, the J gene TRBJ2-5, with 7 bases matching TRBD1. The CDR3 is 14 residues long. Germline V CDR1 and CDR2: SGHRS, YFSETQ. V was clipped by 4 bases and J by 2 bases; unmatched bases: 5. CDR3 loop: CASSQRTGQETQYF. Here the CDR3 DNA reads TGCGCCAGCAGCCAACGGACAGGTCAAGAGACCCAGTACTTC.

The gene calls are TRBV19 and TRBJ2-5, with a tentative D call TRBD1 (5 bases). V lost 7 bases to trimming and J lost 4 bases, with 16 bases between them. Germline loops: CDR1 LNHDA, CDR2 SQIVND (reference sequence). The CDR3 extends over 14 amino acids. The CDR3 DNA reads as TGTGCCAGTACCCGGCAGGGCTTTGGAGAGACCCAGTACTTC. It is translated as CASTRQGFGETQYF. Based on the CDR3 plus reference TRBV19 and TRBJ2-5, the full variable domain is DGGITQSPKYLFRKEGQNVTLSCEQNLNHDAMYWYRQDPGQGLRLIYYSQIVNDFQKGDIAEGYSVSREKKESFPLTVTSAQKNPTAFYLCASTRQGFGETQYFGPGTRLLVL.

This chain joins TRBV7-9 and TRBJ1-6; D is possibly TRBD1 (6 bases). CDR1 is SEHNR and CDR2 is FQNEAQ in the germline V gene (reference sequence). V lost 4 bases to trimming and J lost 7 bases, with 17 bases between them. The CDR3 spans 16 residues. CDR3 coding DNA: TGTGCCAGCAGCTCCAGGTTATCTCAGGGGAATTCACCCCTCCACTTT. Protein product: CASSSRLSQGNSPLHF.

This chain joins TRBV6-6 and TRBJ1-3, with a possible D match to TRBD1 (5 bases). V shed 5 bases and J shed 0 bases, with 14 bases lying between them. Germline CDR1 and CDR2: MNHNY and SVGAGI (reference sequence). CDR3 length: 16 amino acids. CDR3 loop: CASSPPGRDSGNTIYF. DNA for the CDR3: TGTGCCAGCAGTCCCCCGGGACGGGACTCTGGAAACACCATATATTTT.

This chain joins TRBV2 and TRBJ1-5; possibly TRBD1 for D (5 bases). Trimming took off 6 bases at V and 4 bases at J, with 10 bases between the two ends. The CDR3 runs 13 residues. The germline gives CDR1 SNHLY, CDR2 FYNNEI. This CDR3 is CASRPRGNQPQHF. The CDR3 nucleotides read TGTGCCAGCAGGCCAAGGGGTAATCAGCCCCAGCATTTT.

This sequence joins TRBV7-6 and TRBJ2-3; weak D call: TRBD1 (6 bases). With 7 bases removed from V and 6 bases from J, the gap between germline ends came to 17 bases. The CDR3 extends over 14 amino acids. Looked up from germline, CDR1 is SGHVS and CDR2 is FNYEAQ. CDR3 DNA sequence: TGTGCCAGCACAACAGGGCCGGTCGCGGATACGCAGTATTTT. The encoded protein is CASTTGPVADTQYF.

The chain has TRBV28 and TRBJ1-5; D might be TRBD1 (6 bases). The germline CDR1 and CDR2 sequences are MDHEN and SYDVKM. V dropped 9 bases and J dropped 7 bases, with 13 bases sitting between them. CDR3 length equals 12 residues. CDR3 nucleotides: TGTGCCAGTTCTCAGGGGTTCCAGCCCCAGCATTTT. Translation gives CASSQGFQPQHF.

This clone is a singleton in its sample. V gene TRBV4-3 combines with J gene TRBJ2-1, with D perhaps matching TRBD1 or TRBD2 (5 bases each). The CDR3 covers 16 residues. Trimming removed 5 bases from V and 6 bases from J, with 20 bases in between. Germline loops: CDR1 LGHNA, CDR2 YSLEER. The CDR3 region has the DNA TGCGCCAGCAGCGCGCGAACTAGGGGCCCTGCCAATGAGCAGTTCTTC. Translating gives CASSARTRGPANEQFF.

This chain uses TRBV2 with TRBJ2-5; TRBD1 might be the D (6 bases). V shed 10 bases and J shed 0 bases, with 9 bases lying between them. This CDR3 has 12 residues. CDR1 and CDR2 (germline): SNHLY, FYNNEI. In DNA form, the CDR3 reads TGTGCCACCCGGGACAACCAAGAGACCCAGTACTTC. As protein: CATRDNQETQYF.

V is TRBV25-1 and J is TRBJ2-5; D is possibly TRBD2 (5 bases). This CDR3 has 15 amino acids. Trimming took 1 base from V and 5 from J, leaving 14 bases between them. Per germline, CDR1 MGHDK and CDR2 SYGVNS. The CDR3 is CASSESWAGGETQYF. CDR3 nucleotides: TGTGCCAGCAGTGAATCGTGGGCCGGCGGGGAGACCCAGTACTTC.

The V gene is TRBV6-5, the J gene TRBJ2-7, with TRBD2 matching over 8 bases. V lost 6 bases, J lost 0 bases, and 7 bases stayed unmatched. CDR3 length: 15 residues. The germline V gene has CDR1 MNHEY and CDR2 SVGAGI. CDR3 DNA sequence: TGTGCCAGCAGCCGCCTCGGGGGGGCCTCCTACGAGCAGTACTTC. Translation: CASSRLGGASYEQYF.

The sample holds one count of this clone. Different DNA sequences within this sample yield the same CDR3. The rearrangement joins TRBV6-5 to TRBJ1-1; no definite D call. Germline assignment: CDR1 MNHEY and CDR2 SVGAGI. This CDR3 comprises 13 residues. V lost 6 bases and J lost 1, with 9 bases in between. CDR3 DNA sequence: TGTGCCAGCAGCCGGGGAAGGAACACTGAAGCTTTCTTT. Translated, it gives CASSRGRNTEAFF.